This TCR beta chain was retrieved from a study of spatial heterogeneity in lung cancer. CDR1 is MNHEY, CDR2 SVGEGT, per germline. The CDR3 contains 17 residues. V lost 1 base and J lost 0, with 12 bases in between. TCRdb processed the 5' RACE reads anew with MiXCR; each CDR3 protein has one entry. Seen here are 20,000 to 25,000 distinct CDR3 sequences, just under 6% observed once, and the top ten hold around a third. As to time point: sample taken at primary tumor resection. This clonotype was observed at least ten times. Its antigen is still unknown. The study, taken as a whole, reports: Ubiquitous expanded tumor TCRs showed up in blood more at resection than follow-up.

This material consisted of PBMCs, taken at surgery. V usage is TRBV6-2 or TRBV6-3 and J usage is TRBJ2-2; D is possibly TRBD1 or TRBD2 (5 bases each). The receptor comes from a male donor with early-stage non-small cell lung cancer. Here the CDR3 reads CASSYWTGAANTGELFF. The CDR3 DNA reads as TGTGCCAGCAGTTACTGGACTGGGGCGGCGAACACCGGGGAGCTGTTTTTT.